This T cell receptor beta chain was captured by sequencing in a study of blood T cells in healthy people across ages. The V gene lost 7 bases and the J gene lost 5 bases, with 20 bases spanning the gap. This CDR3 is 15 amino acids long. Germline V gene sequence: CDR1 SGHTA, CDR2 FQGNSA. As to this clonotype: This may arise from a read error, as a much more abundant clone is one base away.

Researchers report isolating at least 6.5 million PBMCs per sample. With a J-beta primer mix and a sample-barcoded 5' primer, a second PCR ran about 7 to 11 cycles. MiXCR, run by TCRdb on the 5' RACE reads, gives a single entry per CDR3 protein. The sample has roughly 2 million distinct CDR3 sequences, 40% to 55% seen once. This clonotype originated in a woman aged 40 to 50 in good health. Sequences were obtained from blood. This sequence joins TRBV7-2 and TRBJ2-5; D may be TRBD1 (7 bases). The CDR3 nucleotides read TGTGCCAGCAACTCTCGGACAGGTCGGGAGGAGACCCAGTACTTC. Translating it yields CASNSRTGREETQYF.